These 8 T cell receptor beta chains were sequenced from one sample in a study of shared T cell receptors in the human thymus (dated by TCRdb to 2020 to 2022). Receptors were amplified or captured by the immunoSEQ multiplex PCR assay. TCRdb took this table from immuneACCESS and kept in-frame rearrangements with V and J called. Such tables lack part of the clones; where checked against another copy, unresolved V genes explain under half of the gap, and the rest is unexplained. Counted in this sample were 720,000 or so clones; roughly 88% of them appeared once. Together, the top ten hold roughly 0.01% of the sample. These data were also reused for a study on human thymus T cells.

The sequencing input was thymocytes. Receptor source: a girl less than two years old with a congenital heart defect. Donor details come from another sample of the same person, matched by shared clones.

The chain uses TRBV7-2 and TRBJ2-5; D is perhaps TRBD2 (5 bases). The CDR3 spans 15 residues. Germline CDR1 SGHTA, CDR2 FQGNSA. The V gene lost 1 base and the J gene lost 5 bases, with 14 bases spanning the gap. CDR3 protein: CASSLGIGLAETQYF. As DNA, the CDR3 is TGTGCCAGCAGCTTAGGCATCGGACTCGCGGAGACCCAGTACTTC.

This chain joins TRBV4-2 and TRBJ1-3; D call uncertain. V lost 0 bases and J lost 4, with 4 bases in between. The length of the CDR3 is 13 residues. Germline CDR1 reads LGHNA; CDR2 reads YNFKEQ. This CDR3 reads CASSQELGNTIYF. The CDR3 DNA is TGTGCCAGCAGCCAAGAATTAGGAAACACCATATATTTT.

The CDR3 sequence: CASSQPSGGADEQFF. The CDR3 DNA sequence: TGCGCCAGCAGCCAACCTAGCGGGGGGGCTGATGAGCAGTTCTTC. The genes are TRBV4-1 and TRBJ2-1, with TRBD2 matching over 12 bases. Germline CDR1 and CDR2: MGHRA and YSYEKL. CDR3 length: 15 amino acids. Germline trimming cut 2 bases from V and 8 bases from J; bases unmatched to any gene: 4.

The chain has TRBV5-1 and TRBJ2-7; D is possibly TRBD2 (6 bases). The V gene's germline CDR1 is SGHRS and CDR2 YFSETQ. V lost 1 base and J lost 2, with 10 bases in between. CDR3 length equals 14 residues. The CDR3: CASSLTGEAYEQYF. The CDR3, as DNA: TGCGCCAGCAGCTTGACGGGGGAAGCCTACGAGCAGTACTTC.

A few counts support this clone. This chain connects TRBV10-3 to TRBJ1-3; a possible D gene is TRBD1 (6 bases). Trimming pared 0 bases from V and 4 bases from J, leaving 22 bases between. The length of the CDR3 is 19 residues. CDR1 is ENHRY and CDR2 is SYGVKD in the germline V gene. CDR3 sequence reads: CAISESDGGGPLGGNTIYF. The CDR3 coding sequence is TGTGCCATCAGTGAGTCTGATGGGGGCGGACCGCTTGGAGGAAACACCATATATTTT.

J is TRBJ2-7 and V is TRBV29-1, with D possibly TRBD1 on 5 matching bases. The V end lost 2 bases, the J end lost 0 bases, and 8 bases lay between the germline ends. The CDR3 extends over 13 amino acids. Germline V gene sequence: CDR1 SQVTM, CDR2 ANQGSEA. The CDR3 DNA is TGCAGCGTTGAAACAGGCAGCTCCTACGAGCAGTACTTC. Its translation: CSVETGSSYEQYF.

The J gene is TRBJ1-1, the V gene TRBV4-2, with 7 bases matching TRBD1. Trimming cost V 2 bases and J 0 bases; bases outside gene matches: 6. CDR1 and CDR2 (germline): LGHNA, YNFKEQ. CDR3 length equals 16 residues. The CDR3 spells CASSQPPGQMNTEAFF. CDR3 nucleotide sequence: TGTGCCAGCAGCCAACCCCCGGGACAGATGAACACTGAAGCTTTCTTT.

This chain uses TRBV6-1 with TRBJ1-6; D not resolved. The V end lost 4 bases, the J end lost 5 bases, and 21 bases lay between the germline ends. Per germline, CDR1 MNHNS and CDR2 SASEGT. The CDR3 consists of 18 residues. CDR3 protein: CASSGGIQRATDNSPLHF. The CDR3 DNA reads as TGTGCCAGCAGTGGCGGGATACAGAGGGCTACGGATAATTCACCCCTCCACTTT.